The present TCR beta chain was sequenced within a study of CD8+ T cells in alopecia areata. Study in general: Treated individuals took tofacitinib by mouth, 5 to 10 mg twice daily.

With 4 bases clipped from V and 7 bases from J, the junction kept 6 bases outside the gene matches. Per germline, CDR1 SQVTM and CDR2 ANQGSEA. The length of the CDR3 is 14 residues. Treatment: oral pan-JAK inhibitor, 5-10 mg twice daily. The study's findings and limits: Among the 100 top clones, expanded CD8+ clones, like scalp clonality, were significantly decreased by tofacitinib. TCR sharing across patients was less clear than in mice, possibly HLA-related. Normal scalp had lower clonality than lesional scalp, with alopecia totalis/universalis lesions showing this most strongly.

TCR sequencing used cDNA made by reverse transcription of extracted RNA. TCRdb's copy holds only in-frame clones and misses some; the assay was immunoSEQ multiplex PCR. Here the sample spans under 200,000 clones, 65% being singletons. This clone came up once. The antigen is not known. This TCR was recovered from a human donor with alopecia areata. This chain uses TRBV29-1 with TRBJ2-3; 12 bases are shared with TRBD1. Specimen: CD4+ T cells sorted from blood, collected at week 4, from a patient treated with tofacitinib. DNA for the CDR3: TGCAGCGTTGGGGGACAGGGGGCGCGATATACGCAGTATTTT. This codes for CSVGGQGARYTQYF.